This T cell receptor beta chain derives from a study of a mutant IDH1 vaccine in newly diagnosed glioma. About the study: Treated individuals were about 60% male and about 38% female, averaging roughly 43 years of age.

With respect to this clone: Antigen unknown.

Some clones are missing from TCRdb's copy, which holds only in-frame ones; the method was immunoSEQ multiplex PCR. The sample lists 56,000 or so clones, around four fifths seen once, with 1.5% to 2% in the top ten. Time point here: week 5, during vaccination. Vaccinated patients received 300 ug of mutant IDH1 20-mer peptide per dose, with topical imiquimod. This sequence was found in a woman aged 40 to 50 with glioma. This sample comprised PBMCs, obtained from a glioma patient whose treatment included an IDH1 peptide vaccine.

CDR3 bases: TGCGCCAGCAGCTTGGGTTCAGGATTTAATTCACCCCTCCACTTT. This sequence encodes CASSLGSGFNSPLHF. The gene calls are TRBV5-1 and TRBJ1-6; no definite D call. CDR1 is SGHRS and CDR2 is YFSETQ in the germline V gene. The V end was cut by 0 bases, the J end by 6 bases, with 10 bases between. This CDR3 is 15 amino acids long.